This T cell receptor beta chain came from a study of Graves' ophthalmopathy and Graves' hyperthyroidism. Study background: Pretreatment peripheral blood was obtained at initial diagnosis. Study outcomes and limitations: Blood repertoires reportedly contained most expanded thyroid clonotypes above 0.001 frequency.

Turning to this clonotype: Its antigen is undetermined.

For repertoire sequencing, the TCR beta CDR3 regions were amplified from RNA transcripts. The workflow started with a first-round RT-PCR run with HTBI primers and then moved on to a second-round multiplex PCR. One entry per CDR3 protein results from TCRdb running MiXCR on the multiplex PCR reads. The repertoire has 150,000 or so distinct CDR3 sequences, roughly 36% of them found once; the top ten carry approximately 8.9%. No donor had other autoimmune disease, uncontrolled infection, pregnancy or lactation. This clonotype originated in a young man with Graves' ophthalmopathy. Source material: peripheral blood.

CDR3 nucleotides: TGTGCCAGCAGTGCACTAGCGGGAGGGCCGGAGGAGGAGACCCAGTACTTC. Residues: CASSALAGGPEEETQYF. The chain joins TRBV6-1 to TRBJ2-5, with 13 positions matching TRBD2. This CDR3 is built from 17 residues. Germline assignment: CDR1 MNHNS and CDR2 SASEGT. V lost 4 bases, J lost 5 bases, and 10 bases stayed unmatched.